This TCR beta chain was captured in a study of T cell responses to AZD1222 COVID-19 vaccine. Overall study findings and caveats: Among spike-specific TCRs, nearly half reportedly target unmutated variant regions.

Clones were sequenced by immunoSEQ multiplex PCR, and TCRdb holds only the in-frame ones, with some missing. The sample lists about 180,000 clones, roughly 88% seen once, with more than 0.4% in the top ten. Points on this clone: Its matching antigen is unknown.

The receptor was isolated from an adult in good health. The starting material was peripheral blood, obtained on day 0 of AZD1222 vaccination.

The CDR3 region is CASSQEGAITEAFF. Here the CDR3 DNA reads TGTGCCAGCAGCCAAGAGGGGGCGATCACTGAAGCTTTCTTT. The rearrangement uses TRBV14 and TRBJ1-1; the D gene is possibly TRBD1 (6 bases). CDR1 and CDR2 from the germline V gene are SGHDN and FVKESK. The CDR3 extends over 14 amino acids. V was cut by 0 bases and J by 4 bases, with 9 bases left in between.